These 18 T cell receptor beta chains were sequenced from one sample in a study of blood T cells in healthy people across ages (dated by TCRdb to about 2015). Preparation of the library involved 5' RACE. Sequencing was carried out with an Illumina HiSeq 2500. The second PCR ran for roughly 7 to 12 cycles and used a J-beta primer mix along with a sample-barcoded 5' primer. TCRdb trimmed public reads at Q25 via fastp, called clones via MiXCR and kept in-frame beta chains. Each entry is one CDR3 protein sequence, shown with its most common DNA and genes. This sample has about 810,000 distinct CDR3 sequences in its table, and 36% of those were observed once. Roughly 13% of the sample comes from the top ten. Material for sequencing was blood. These receptors all come from a man younger than 35 in good health.

This clonotype was counted only a few times. This chain uses TRBV12-3 or TRBV12-4 with TRBJ2-1; possible D gene TRBD1, 6 bases. The CDR3 length is 14 residues. Deletions cut 6 bases from V and 5 bases from J, with 14 bases between. The CDR3 here is CASRGRDTHNEQFF. As DNA, the CDR3 is TGTGCCAGCAGGGGCCGGGACACCCACAATGAGCAGTTCTTC.

This clonotype showed up just a few times. This chain uses TRBV5-5 with TRBJ2-1; 8 nucleotides align to TRBD2. CDR1 and CDR2 from the germline V gene are SGHKS and YYEKEE (reference sequence). This CDR3 contains 16 residues. J was trimmed by 6 bases and V by 2 bases; bases with no gene match: 10. Written as DNA, the CDR3 is TGTGCCAGCAGCTTAATCCGTCTCGGGGGGGCCAATGAGCAGTTCTTC. Translating gives CASSLIRLGGANEQFF.

The chain joins TRBV9 to TRBJ1-2; 8 bases agree with TRBD1. V was clipped by 3 bases and J by 8 bases; unmatched bases: 9. Germline CDR1 is SGDLS and CDR2 is YYNGEE. The CDR3 is 14 amino acids. The CDR3 region has the DNA TGTGCCAGCAGCGCCGTGGTGGGGACAGGCGGCTACACCTTC. Translating gives CASSAVVGTGGYTF.

The chain is built from TRBV7-9 and TRBJ2-5; a possible D gene is TRBD1 (5 bases). Trimming cost V 5 bases and J 3 bases, with 16 bases left between them. CDR3 length: 15 amino acids. Germline V gives CDR1 SEHNR, CDR2 FQNEAQ (reference sequence). CDR3 protein: CASSDVQGREETQYF. The CDR3, as DNA: TGTGCCAGCAGCGATGTCCAGGGTAGGGAAGAGACCCAGTACTTC. Looking up the rest from reference TRBV7-9 and TRBJ2-5 gives the full variable domain: DTGVSQNPRHKITKRGQNVTFRCDPISEHNRLYWYRQTLGQGPEFLTYFQNEAQLEKSRLLSDRFSAERPKGSFSTLEIQRTEQGDSAMYLCASSDVQGREETQYFGPGTRLLVL.

V gene TRBV2 combines with J gene TRBJ1-1; D unresolved. In germline, CDR1 is SNHLY, CDR2 FYNNEI. The CDR3 is 12 residues long. Trimming shortened V by 3 bases and J by 8 bases, and 10 bases separated the two germline ends. The CDR3 sequence is CASSDAGWEAFF. CDR3 nucleotide sequence: TGTGCCAGCAGTGATGCCGGCTGGGAAGCTTTCTTT.

The rearrangement uses TRBV11-2 and TRBJ1-1, with D possibly matching TRBD1 (5 bases). The V gene's germline CDR1 is SGHAT and CDR2 FQNNGV. V was cut by 1 base and J by 0 bases, with 12 bases left in between. CDR3 length: 16 residues. This CDR3 reads CASSLGGGGLNTEAFF. CDR3 DNA sequence: TGTGCCAGCAGCTTAGGCGGGGGAGGATTGAACACTGAAGCTTTCTTT. Using reference TRBV11-2 and TRBJ1-1 for the parts outside the CDR3, the full variable domain is EAGVAQSPRYKIIEKRQSVAFWCNPISGHATLYWYQQILGQGPKLLIQFQNNGVVDDSQLPKDRFSAERLKGVDSTLKIQPAKLEDSAVYLCASSLGGGGLNTEAFFGQGTRLTVV.

As concerns this clonotype: This may stem from a read error, because a much larger clone lies one nucleotide away. V and J are TRBV20-1 and TRBJ2-3, with 7 bases lining up with TRBD1. The CDR3 is 14 residues long. Germline assignment: CDR1 DFQATT and CDR2 SNEGSKA (reference sequence). The CDR3 here is CSAKTQGVTATQYF. As DNA, the CDR3 is TGCAGTGCCAAGACCCAGGGGGTCACAGCTACGCAGTATTTT.

A note on this clonotype: This may be a read error: a much more frequent sequence differs by one nucleotide. J is TRBJ2-7 and V is TRBV12-3 or TRBV12-4, with 7 bases lining up with TRBD1. The CDR3 spans 14 residues. The junction had 10 bases not matched to a gene; V was cut back by 6 bases and J by 5 bases. CDR3 nucleotide sequence: TGTGCCAGCAGCCTTACAGGGGTATACCACGAGCAGTACTTC. Amino acids: CASSLTGVYHEQYF.

This clonotype occurred many times. The chain recombines TRBV20-1 with TRBJ2-1; tentatively, D is TRBD2 (6 bases). V was shortened by 5 bases and J by 4 bases, with 12 bases between the two germline ends. CDR3 size: 13 residues. Looked up from germline, CDR1 is DFQATT and CDR2 is SNEGSKA (reference sequence). For the CDR3, the DNA is TGCAGTGCTGGGAAGGGGACTTACAATGAGCAGTTCTTC. Translated: CSAGKGTYNEQFF.

Concerning this clonotype itself: This may arise from a read error, as a much more abundant clone is one base away. This chain links TRBV4-2 with TRBJ2-5; no definite D call. The germline V gene encodes CDR1 LGHNA and CDR2 YNFKEQ. The CDR3 spans 14 residues. With 0 bases removed from V and 9 bases from J, the gap between germline ends came to 14 bases. The CDR3 nucleotides read TGTGCCAGCAGCCAAGAAGAAGCTGGCGAGGCCCAGTACTTC. Translating it yields CASSQEEAGEAQYF.

The chain employs TRBV5-1 and TRBJ1-2, with D perhaps TRBD1 (5 bases). The ends were cut back, 4 bases at V and 8 bases at J, with 18 bases in the middle. This CDR3 is built from 14 residues. The germline CDR1 and CDR2 sequences are SGHRS and YFSETQ. The CDR3 spells CASSVGGTESGYTF. The CDR3 DNA reads TGCGCCAGCAGCGTGGGGGGAACAGAGTCGGGCTACACCTTC.

The CDR3 loop is CASSLHRGSEQPQHF. For the CDR3, the DNA is TGTGCCAGCAGCTTACACAGGGGGTCCGAACAGCCCCAGCATTTT. V gene TRBV7-8 combines with J gene TRBJ1-5; TRBD1 matches at 8 bases. The V segment lost 2 bases and the J segment 7 bases; nucleotides outside the gene matches: 7. CDR1 SGHVS and CDR2 FQNEAQ come from the germline V gene. The CDR3 spans 15 residues.

Ten or more counts support this clonotype. This chain connects TRBV29-1 to TRBJ1-2; D gene unclear. Germline CDR1 reads SQVTM; CDR2 reads ANQGSEA. The CDR3 runs to 17 residues. With 0 bases removed from V and 0 bases from J, the gap between germline ends came to 17 bases. CDR3 protein: CSVEDRVSGTANYGYTF. Written as DNA, the CDR3 is TGCAGCGTTGAAGATCGGGTGTCGGGCACTGCTAACTATGGCTACACCTTC. The full variable domain, rest sourced from reference TRBV29-1 and TRBJ1-2, is SAVISQKPSRDICQRGTSLTIQCQVDSQVTMMFWYRQQPGQSLTLIATANQGSEATYESGFVIDKFPISRPNLTFSTLTVSNMSPEDSSIYLCSVEDRVSGTANYGYTFGSGTRLTVV.

This chain joins TRBV20-1 and TRBJ2-5, with a weak D call TRBD1 (5 bases). The end of the DNA aligns better with TRBJ2-7, so the J call may be wrong. The CDR3 covers 13 residues. Germline V gene lookup returns CDR1 DFQATT and CDR2 SNEGSKA (reference sequence). CDR3 loop: CSAEPGQGDEQYF. In DNA, the CDR3 is TGCAGTGCCGAACCCGGGCAGGGCGACGAGCAGTACTTC.

This clonotype was counted at least ten times. The CDR3 region is CASSLGRRTDTQYF. The CDR3 DNA reads as TGTGCCAGCAGTTTAGGCAGGCGCACAGATACGCAGTATTTT. This chain joins TRBV12-3 or TRBV12-4 and TRBJ2-3; D unclear. V lost 1 base, J lost 1 base, and 6 bases lay in between. The CDR3 sequence is 14 residues long.

This clonotype was picked up many times. The chain is built from TRBV4-1 and TRBJ2-3, with 7 bases identical to TRBD1. There are 15 residues in the CDR3. Germline values: CDR1 MGHRA, CDR2 YSYEKL. Trimming took 3 bases from V and 6 from J; bases not matched to a gene: 9. As DNA, the CDR3 is TGCGCCAGCAGCCAGATCGGTGGGACAGACGATACGCAGTATTTT. It encodes CASSQIGGTDDTQYF.

The chain is built from TRBV29-1 and TRBJ2-1; D is uncertain. There are 12 residues in the CDR3. From germline, CDR1 is SQVTM and CDR2 ANQGSEA. Trimming took off 7 bases at V and 7 bases at J, with 14 bases between the two ends. The CDR3: CSAPRTENEQFF. CDR3 nucleotides: TGCAGCGCCCCACGAACGGAGAATGAGCAGTTCTTC.

The table lists this clonotype with a few counts. J is TRBJ2-5 and V is TRBV29-1; possibly TRBD2 for D (5 bases). The CDR3 sequence is 15 residues long. V was trimmed by 3 bases and J by 11 bases, leaving 25 bases between them. The germline gives CDR1 SQVTM, CDR2 ANQGSEA. CDR3 coding DNA: TGCAGCGTTGACCCCGGCGAACAGTGGGAGAATGAGCAGTACTTC. Translation gives CSVDPGEQWENEQYF.